These T cell receptor beta chains were read from a single sample in a study of T cell changes during pregnancy in multiple sclerosis. Some clones are missing from TCRdb's copy, which holds only in-frame ones; the method was immunoSEQ multiplex PCR. The table records under 55,000 clones, around 93% of them present only once. The input for sequencing was CD8+ T cells from peripheral blood mononuclear cells, taken after pregnancy. These receptors all come from a female donor with multiple sclerosis, enrolled in a pregnancy study. Each CDR3 is given with its conserved first and last residue. D genes are given only for firm matches. Size tells how often a clone was seen (once, few, many) or the class of an expanded clone, and some rows leave it out.

TRBD1,TRBV25-1,NA,TRBJ1-4,CASRTGGVGEKLFF,TGTGCCAGCCGAACAGGGGGCGTCGGTGAAAAACTGTTTTTT
NA,TRBV9,NA,TRBJ1-5,CASSPTGTNQPQHF,TGTGCCAGCAGCCCAACAGGGACCAATCAGCCCCAGCATTTT
NA,TRBV12-2,NA,TRBJ2-7,CASRLDSKGHEQYF,TGTGCAAGTCGCTTGGACTCCAAAGGCCACGAGCAGTACTTC
NA,TRBV29-1,few,TRBJ1-1,CSVDVSASGVF,TGCAGCGTTGATGTATCCGCCTCGGGTGTCTTT
NA,TRBV11-2,NA,TRBJ1-2,CASSPWGGDYYGYTF,TGTGCCAGCAGCCCCTGGGGCGGGGACTACTATGGCTACACCTTC
TRBD1,TRBV9,NA,TRBJ1-1,CASSVEQGGTEAFF,TGTGCCAGCAGCGTAGAACAGGGGGGGACTGAAGCTTTCTTT
NA,TRBV9,few,TRBJ1-1,CASSVAGSEAFF,TGTGCCAGCAGCGTAGCTGGGAGTGAAGCTTTCTTT
NA,TRBV13,NA,TRBJ1-2,CASSLDSFYTF,TGTGCCAGCAGCTTAGACAGCTTCTACACCTTC
NA,TRBV15,NA,TRBJ1-2,CATSGVLGRRYGYTF,TGTGCCACCAGCGGCGTTCTGGGCCGACGCTATGGCTACACCTTC
NA,TRBV27,NA,TRBJ2-7,CASSLRQTYEQYF,TGTGCCAGCAGTTTGCGACAGACCTACGAGCAGTACTTC
TRBD1,TRBV11-2,NA,TRBJ1-2,CASSFGQGPIYGYTF,TGTGCCAGCAGCTTTGGACAGGGACCAATCTATGGCTACACCTTC
TRBD1,TRBV6-5,NA,TRBJ2-7,CASNAGTGEIYEQYF,TGTGCCAGCAACGCCGGGACAGGGGAGATCTACGAGCAGTACTTC
TRBD1,TRBV6-5,NA,TRBJ2-5,CASTKGGEWETQYF,TGTGCCAGCACTAAAGGGGGCGAGTGGGAGACCCAGTACTTC
TRBD1,TRBV29-1,NA,TRBJ2-6,CSVRTGSGANVLTF,TGCAGCGTGCGGACAGGGAGTGGGGCCAACGTCCTGACTTTC
TRBD1,TRBV27,NA,TRBJ1-6,CASREGQTNSPLHF,TGTGCCAGCAGGGAGGGACAGACAAATTCACCCCTCCACTTT
TRBD1,TRBV2,NA,TRBJ1-2,CASSEAPGTGGAYGYTF,TGTGCCAGCAGTGAAGCGCCCGGGACAGGGGGCGCCTATGGCTACACCTTC
TRBD1,TRBV25-1,NA,TRBJ1-4,CASMDRVMDEKLFF,TGTGCCAGCATGGACAGGGTAATGGATGAAAAACTGTTTTTT
NA,TRBV13,NA,TRBJ2-7,CASSLQVRAYEQYF,TGTGCCAGCAGCCTACAGGTGAGAGCCTACGAGCAGTACTTC
NA,TRBV7-9,NA,TRBJ1-2,CASSLGSDYGGYTF,TGTGCCAGCAGCTTAGGGTCAGACTACGGAGGCTACACCTTC
TRBD2,TRBV2,NA,TRBJ2-1,CASRTGTSGYNEQFF,TGTGCCAGCAGAACCGGGACTAGCGGATACAATGAGCAGTTCTTC
NA,TRBV29-1,NA,TRBJ1-1,CSVRPGGRLDTEAFF,TGCAGCGTCCGACCGGGGGGGCGGCTGGACACTGAAGCTTTCTTT
TRBD1,TRBV19,NA,TRBJ1-1,CASSIVTGGGDAFF,TGTGCCAGTAGTATAGTAACAGGGGGCGGGGACGCTTTCTTT
TRBD2,TRBV13,NA,TRBJ2-1,CASSPRGLAGGTQQFF,TGTGCCAGCAGCCCAAGAGGGCTAGCGGGGGGGACTCAGCAGTTCTTC
NA,TRBV4-1,NA,TRBJ2-7,CASSPPSDRLYYEQYF,TGCGCCAGCAGCCCCCCTTCAGACAGACTCTACTACGAGCAGTACTTC